This T cell receptor (beta chain) was captured in a study of T cells after yellow fever vaccination. The germline V gene encodes CDR1 SGHTA and CDR2 FQGNSA. V shed 1 base and J 5 bases; nucleotides not matched to a gene: 3. CDR3 length: 15 amino acids. Overall study findings and caveats: At 95% to 98% for CD4 and about 88% for CD8, most primary-vaccination clones showed up again after the booster. Repertoires obtained by FACS sorting could include abundant clonotypes that entered as contaminants from the bulk population. Of the clonotypes, a small share occurred in both CD4 and CD8 compartments.

About this clonotype: Its antigen is unidentified.

MiXCR was run by TCRdb on the 5' RACE reads, yielding one entry per CDR3 protein. The repertoire includes a few hundred thousand distinct CDR3 sequences, about a fifth of them detected once, and approximately 14% sits in the top ten. The TCR originated in a young man who received the YFV17D yellow fever vaccine. The V gene is TRBV7-2, the J gene TRBJ2-1, with 9 bases identical to TRBD2. The specimen was PBMCs, collected 15 days after the yellow fever booster vaccination. This chain's CDR3 is CASSLEAGGHNEQFF. DNA of the CDR3: TGTGCCAGCAGCTTAGAAGCGGGAGGCCACAATGAGCAGTTCTTC. The variable domain in full, completed from reference TRBV7-2 and TRBJ2-1, reads GAGVSQSPSNKVTEKGKDVELRCDPISGHTALYWYRQSLGQGLEFLIYFQGNSAPDKSGLPSDRFSAERTGGSVSTLTIQRTQQEDSAVYLCASSLEAGGHNEQFFGPGTRLTVL.